The 26 T cell receptor beta chains below were found in one sample sequenced in a study of blood T cell repertoires in COVID-19. The assay was immunoSEQ multiplex PCR, and TCRdb's table has in-frame clones only and misses some. The sample gives a few hundred thousand clones, 85% to 90% of which show up once; about 2% is in the top ten. Material: peripheral blood. Receptors were obtained from a woman in her forties or fifties with acute or convalescent COVID-19.

The V gene is TRBV24-1, the J gene TRBJ1-4, with D possibly being TRBD1 (6 bases). Trimming shortened V by 9 bases and J by 4 bases, and 11 bases separated the two germline ends. The CDR3 spans 13 residues. CDR1 KGHDR and CDR2 SFDVKD come from the germline V gene. For the CDR3, the DNA is TGTGCCACCGGCTCAGGGGATAATGAAAAACTGTTTTTT. Protein sequence: CATGSGDNEKLFF.

This clone was found a few times. This chain joins TRBV5-1 and TRBJ2-3; D remains unclear. The CDR3 length is 15 residues. V lost 1 base and J lost 0, with 9 bases in between. Looked up from germline, CDR1 is SGHRS and CDR2 is YFSETQ. The CDR3 here is CASSLLPTSTDTQYF. In DNA, the CDR3 is TGCGCCAGCAGCTTGCTCCCGACTAGCACAGATACGCAGTATTTT.

The chain employs TRBV7-8 and TRBJ1-2; D is perhaps TRBD1 (5 bases). The V end lost 5 bases, the J end lost 4 bases, and 17 bases lay between the germline ends. Germline V CDR1 and CDR2: SGHVS, FQNEAQ. The CDR3 length is 15 residues. The CDR3 is CASSPNGGAAYGYTF. The CDR3 DNA is TGTGCCAGCAGCCCTAACGGGGGAGCAGCCTATGGCTACACCTTC.

This clone was seen just once. The rearrangement joins TRBV7-9 to TRBJ2-3; 9 bases fit TRBD2. CDR3 size: 15 residues. V was pared by 1 base and J by 6 bases, with 5 bases of the junction left unmatched. The germline gives CDR1 SEHNR, CDR2 FQNEAQ (reference sequence). This CDR3 is CASSLGGGATDTQYF. The CDR3 bases are TGTGCCAGCAGCTTAGGCGGGGGGGCCACGGATACGCAGTATTTT. The whole variable domain, filled in from reference TRBV7-9 and TRBJ2-3, reads DTGVSQNPRHKITKRGQNVTFRCDPISEHNRLYWYRQTLGQGPEFLTYFQNEAQLEKSRLLSDRFSAERPKGSFSTLEIQRTEQGDSAMYLCASSLGGGATDTQYFGPGTRLTVL.

This chain connects TRBV19 to TRBJ2-7; D is undetermined. This CDR3 is built from 14 residues. With 3 bases removed from V and 0 bases from J, the gap between germline ends came to 9 bases. Germline V gives CDR1 LNHDA, CDR2 SQIVND (reference sequence). This CDR3 is CASSILLASYEQYF. DNA of the CDR3: TGTGCCAGTAGTATTCTTCTGGCCTCCTACGAGCAGTACTTC.

This rearrangement joins TRBV7-9 to TRBJ1-1; 7 nucleotides agree with TRBD1. V was pared by 4 bases and J by 0 bases, with 2 bases of the junction left unmatched. Germline CDR1 and CDR2: SEHNR and FQNEAQ (reference sequence). The CDR3 totals 14 residues. Written as DNA, the CDR3 is TGTGCCAGCAGCTCGACAGGGCTGAACACTGAAGCTTTCTTT. It yields the protein CASSSTGLNTEAFF. Looking up the rest from reference TRBV7-9 and TRBJ1-1 gives the full variable domain: DTGVSQNPRHKITKRGQNVTFRCDPISEHNRLYWYRQTLGQGPEFLTYFQNEAQLEKSRLLSDRFSAERPKGSFSTLEIQRTEQGDSAMYLCASSSTGLNTEAFFGQGTRLTVV.

The chain recombines TRBV7-9 with TRBJ1-1; 10 bases line up with TRBD1. V was pared by 4 bases and J by 11 bases, with 7 bases of the junction left unmatched. The germline V gene has CDR1 SEHNR and CDR2 FQNEAQ (reference sequence). CDR3 size: 13 residues. This chain's CDR3 is CASSSPLGQGAFF. The CDR3, as DNA: TGTGCCAGCAGCTCACCCCTGGGACAGGGGGCTTTCTTT.

The table lists this clone with a count of one. The chain carries TRBV13 and TRBJ1-4; D unresolved. Trimming took off 1 base at V and 7 bases at J, with 16 bases between the two ends. The CDR3 has 16 amino acids. Germline V gene data show CDR1 as PRHDT and CDR2 as FYEKMQ (reference sequence). CDR3 nucleotide sequence: TGTGCCAGCAGCTTAGCAGGTCTCATGGGTAGTGAAAAACTGTTTTTT. It yields the protein CASSLAGLMGSEKLFF. Full variable domain (remainder filled in from reference TRBV13 and TRBJ1-4): AAGVIQSPRHLIKEKRETATLKCYPIPRHDTVYWYQQGPGQDPQFLISFYEKMQSDKGSIPDRFSAQQFSDYHSELNMSSLELGDSALYFCASSLAGLMGSEKLFFGSGTQLSVL.

This clone was detected once. V usage is TRBV27 and J usage is TRBJ1-4, with D maybe TRBD1 (6 bases). The length of the CDR3 is 13 residues. Germline V gene lookup returns CDR1 MNHEY and CDR2 SMNVEV (reference sequence). V dropped 5 bases and J dropped 7 bases, with 11 bases sitting between them. The CDR3 nucleotides are TGTGCCAGCAGTGCGACAGGTCGTGAAAAACTGTTTTTT. Protein sequence: CASSATGREKLFF.

This chain uses TRBV6-5 with TRBJ1-6, with D possibly TRBD1 on 6 matching bases. Germline V CDR1 and CDR2: MNHEY, SVGAGI. Deletions cut 6 bases from V and 9 bases from J, with 18 bases between. The CDR3 runs to 15 residues. The CDR3 loop reads CASRFFRDISSPLHF. DNA of the CDR3: TGTGCCAGCAGATTCTTCCGGGACATTAGTTCACCCCTCCACTTT.

The genes are TRBV7-9 and TRBJ2-7, with 7 bases lining up with TRBD1. With 1 base clipped from V and 4 bases from J, the junction kept 10 bases outside the gene matches. The CDR3 sequence is 16 residues long. Germline V CDR1 and CDR2: SEHNR, FQNEAQ (reference sequence). Written as DNA, the CDR3 is TGTGCCAGCAGCTTAGTACGGACAGGTTCCTATTACGAGCAGTACTTC. Encoded protein: CASSLVRTGSYYEQYF.

In its sample, this clone was seen a few times. J is TRBJ2-3 and V is TRBV6-2 or TRBV6-3, with 8 nucleotides matching TRBD1. Germline CDR1 is MNHEY and CDR2 is SVGEGT. The CDR3 runs to 15 residues. The V segment lost 5 bases and the J segment 2 bases; nucleotides outside the gene matches: 6. This CDR3 reads CASSHDRGPTDTQYF. CDR3 nucleotide sequence: TGTGCCAGCAGTCACGACAGGGGCCCCACAGATACGCAGTATTTT.

This clone was seen once. The V call is TRBV7-2, the J call TRBJ2-7; 8 bases fit TRBD1. Germline V gene data show CDR1 as SGHTA and CDR2 as FQGNSA. This CDR3 contains 16 residues. The ends lost 1 base at V and 3 bases at J; junction bases unmatched: 8. CDR3 in amino acids: CASSLVGTGAVYEQYF. The CDR3 DNA follows: TGTGCCAGCAGCTTAGTTGGGACAGGTGCGGTCTACGAGCAGTACTTC.

This clone is a singleton in its sample. The rearrangement links TRBV12-3 or TRBV12-4 to TRBJ1-2, with D maybe TRBD1 (5 bases). V shed 4 bases and J shed 7 bases, with 13 bases lying between them. This CDR3 has 13 amino acids. The CDR3 reads CASSWGEEGGYTF. Here the CDR3 DNA reads TGTGCCAGCAGTTGGGGGGAGGAAGGTGGCTACACCTTC.

The rearrangement uses TRBV3-1 (or the pseudogene TRBV3-2) and TRBJ2-3; 8 positions agree with TRBD1. Trimming cost V 8 bases and J 5 bases; bases outside gene matches: 6. Looked up from germline, CDR1 is LGHDT and CDR2 is YNNKEL (reference sequence). The CDR3 is made up of 13 amino acids. The CDR3 nucleotides read TGTGCCAGCTATGAGACAGGGGAAGATACGCAGTATTTT. It translates to CASYETGEDTQYF.

The chain has TRBV19 and TRBJ1-6, with TRBD1 matching 7 bases. The V gene end was trimmed by 6 bases and the J gene end by 6 bases; junction bases not matched to a gene: 5. The CDR3 has 14 residues. CDR1 LNHDA and CDR2 SQIVND come from the germline V gene (reference sequence). The CDR3: CASSRGQSNSPLHF. The CDR3 bases are TGTGCCAGTAGCCGGGGACAGAGTAATTCACCCCTCCACTTT. The variable domain in full, completed from reference TRBV19 and TRBJ1-6, reads DGGITQSPKYLFRKEGQNVTLSCEQNLNHDAMYWYRQDPGQGLRLIYYSQIVNDFQKGDIAEGYSVSREKKESFPLTVTSAQKNPTAFYLCASSRGQSNSPLHFGNGTRLTVT.

The CDR3 region has the DNA TGTGCCAGCAGCTGGATCTCCGGGACTAGGACCGGGGAGCTGTTTTTT. This sequence encodes CASSWISGTRTGELFF. This chain uses TRBV7-2 with TRBJ2-2; 8 bases are a match to TRBD2. CDR3 length equals 16 residues. Germline assignment: CDR1 SGHTA and CDR2 FQGNSA. Trimming cost V 4 bases and J 5 bases; bases outside gene matches: 9.

The rearrangement joins TRBV21-1 to TRBJ1-2; the table's D call, TRBD1, was not checked against the DNA. TRBV21-1 is an annotated pseudogene. The CDR3 totals 16 residues. The CDR3 DNA reads TGTGCCAGCAGCGCCGGGACAGGGGGTATGATCTATGGCTACACCTTC. Translation: CASSAGTGGMIYGYTF.

The rearrangement joins TRBV7-2 to TRBJ2-5; weak D call: TRBD2 (6 bases). Germline CDR1 and CDR2: SGHTA and FQGNSA. The CDR3 runs 15 residues. Trimming cost V 5 bases and J 5 bases, with 18 bases left between them. Written as DNA, the CDR3 is TGTGCCAGCAGCCACGATTGGGCGGGGTGGGAGACCCAGTACTTC. Amino acids: CASSHDWAGWETQYF.

The CDR3 spells CASSQVGGNTEAFF. CDR3 nucleotides: TGTGCCAGCAGCCAAGTTGGCGGGAACACTGAAGCTTTCTTT. V is TRBV4-2 and J is TRBJ1-1, with D uncertain. V was trimmed by 1 base and J by 1 base, leaving 7 bases between them. CDR1 is LGHNA and CDR2 is YNFKEQ in the germline V gene. The CDR3 totals 14 residues.

The chain combines TRBV5-4 with TRBJ2-1; the match to TRBD2 covers 9 bases. Germline assignment: CDR1 SGHNT and CDR2 YYREEE (reference sequence). After removal of 5 bases from V and 10 bases from J, the junction contained 13 bases not matched to a gene. The CDR3 extends over 15 amino acids. The CDR3 loop is CASSHGAGGPPEQFF. CDR3 DNA sequence: TGTGCCAGCAGTCATGGGGCGGGAGGGCCCCCCGAGCAGTTCTTC.

The V call is TRBV25-1, the J call TRBJ2-1; 8 nucleotides line up with TRBD2. The CDR3 has 16 residues. The germline gives CDR1 MGHDK, CDR2 SYGVNS. Trimming cost V 3 bases and J 5 bases; bases outside gene matches: 9. CDR3 DNA sequence: TGTGCCAGCAGTGATAGGCCCAGCGGGGGTCACAATGAGCAGTTCTTC. Translating gives CASSDRPSGGHNEQFF.

This clone has a single count. V usage is TRBV5-5 and J usage is TRBJ2-7; perhaps TRBD2 as D (6 bases). The germline CDR1 and CDR2 sequences are SGHKS and YYEKEE (reference sequence). This CDR3 is 15 amino acids long. With 0 bases removed from V and 1 base from J, the gap between germline ends came to 11 bases. The CDR3 sequence is CASSLVGTRSYEQYF. In DNA, the CDR3 is TGTGCCAGCAGCTTGGTTGGGACTCGGTCCTACGAGCAGTACTTC.

This clone has only a few counts. The CDR3 loop reads CASSVGTPGEQFF. CDR3 DNA sequence: TGTGCCAGCAGCGTAGGAACTCCCGGTGAGCAGTTCTTC. This sequence joins TRBV9 and TRBJ2-1; D remains ambiguous. The V gene's germline CDR1 is SGDLS and CDR2 YYNGEE. The CDR3 contains 13 residues. Trimming shortened V by 0 bases and J by 9 bases, and 10 bases separated the two germline ends.

J is TRBJ2-1 and V is TRBV4-2; D may be TRBD1 (6 bases). Germline V gene data show CDR1 as LGHNA and CDR2 as YNFKEQ. Trimming pared 8 bases from V and 6 bases from J, leaving 20 bases between. The CDR3 runs 15 residues. The CDR3 reads CASRGPGHKINEQFF. DNA of the CDR3: TGTGCCAGCCGGGGTCCGGGACACAAGATCAATGAGCAGTTCTTC.

The chain employs TRBV28 and TRBJ2-1; 7 bases agree with TRBD1. CDR1 and CDR2 (germline): MDHEN, SYDVKM. The CDR3 covers 13 residues. The V gene end was trimmed by 6 bases and the J gene end by 5 bases; junction bases not matched to a gene: 4. CDR3 in amino acids: CASRRGQDNEQFF. Written as DNA, the CDR3 is TGTGCCAGCAGACGCGGACAGGACAATGAGCAGTTCTTC.